One sample yielded the 30 T cell receptor beta chains listed below, sequenced in a study of T cells in Graves' hyperthyroidism and ophthalmopathy. RNA transcripts provided the source from which TCR beta CDR3 regions were amplified. Initially, a first-round RT-PCR of the TCR CDR3 employed the HTBI primer set. One entry per CDR3 protein, called by TCRdb with MiXCR from the multiplex PCR reads. The table shows hundreds of thousands of distinct CDR3 sequences, with 18% occurring only once. The sample comprised blood. The source is a woman aged 45 to 65 with Graves' hyperthyroidism that later progressed to Graves' ophthalmopathy.

On this clonotype itself: A read error is possible here, since a much larger clone lies one base away. This chain joins TRBV10-3 and TRBJ2-2; TRBD2 aligns across 9 bases. The length of the CDR3 is 17 residues. Looked up from germline, CDR1 is ENHRY and CDR2 is SYGVKD. The trim removed 6 bases at V and 0 bases at J, leaving 8 bases unmatched. CDR3 in DNA: TGTGCCATCAGAGGACTAGCGAGGGGCGCGAACACCGGGGAGCTGTTTTTT. The encoded protein is CAIRGLARGANTGELFF.

V gene TRBV5-4 combines with J gene TRBJ2-5; the D gene is possibly TRBD2 (5 bases). The CDR3 covers 15 residues. V gave up 6 bases and J gave up 5 bases, with 20 bases separating them. Germline V gene sequence: CDR1 SGHNT, CDR2 YYREEE (reference sequence). CDR3 nucleotides: TGTGCCAGCACCCCACGCCTGGGAGCGGACGAGACCCAGTACTTC. It encodes CASTPRLGADETQYF.

This clonotype came up a few times. The V gene is TRBV9, the J gene TRBJ1-5; D possibly corresponds to TRBD1 (6 bases). Trimming took off 0 bases at V and 1 base at J, with 8 bases between the two ends. The CDR3 runs 15 residues. CDR1 SGDLS and CDR2 YYNGEE come from the germline V gene. CDR3 sequence: CASSVAGESNQPQHF. CDR3 bases: TGTGCCAGCAGCGTAGCAGGGGAGAGCAATCAGCCCCAGCATTTT.

As concerns this clonotype: Here the CDR3 omits its conserved ending phenylalanine or tryptophan, so a read error is the likely source. The chain's CDR3 is CASNRRMNTEAFL. The CDR3 region has the DNA TGTGCCAGCAATCGGCGGATGAACACTGAAGCTTTCCTT. The chain has TRBV7-9 and TRBJ1-1; D uncertain. CDR3 size: 13 residues. Trimming took 7 bases from V and 0 from J, leaving 9 bases between them. Germline CDR1 and CDR2: SEHNR and FQNEAQ (reference sequence).

This clonotype was counted ten times or more. V is TRBV7-6 and J is TRBJ1-1; D ambiguous. The CDR3 contains 15 residues. V was clipped by 1 base and J by 0 bases, with 9 bases between them. In germline, CDR1 is SGHVS, CDR2 FNYEAQ. The CDR3 sequence: CASSLDQELNTEAFF. The CDR3, as DNA: TGTGCCAGCAGCTTAGACCAGGAGTTGAACACTGAAGCTTTCTTT.

This clonotype was seen a handful of times. The J gene is TRBJ2-3, the V gene TRBV27; TRBD1 might be the D (5 bases). Looked up from germline, CDR1 is MNHEY and CDR2 is SMNVEV (reference sequence). Trimming shortened V by 6 bases and J by 0 bases, and 10 bases separated the two germline ends. The CDR3 runs 14 residues. The CDR3 region is CASRAQDSTDTQYF. The DNA for the CDR3 is TGTGCCAGCAGAGCACAGGACAGCACAGATACGCAGTATTTT.

Ten or more counts support this clonotype. The V call is TRBV11-3, the J call TRBJ1-1; D might be TRBD1 (6 bases). The CDR3 is made up of 13 amino acids. CDR1 is SGHNT, CDR2 YENEEA, per germline. Trimming shortened V by 4 bases and J by 4 bases, and 10 bases separated the two germline ends. CDR3 region: CASSSRTATEAFF. In DNA form, the CDR3 reads TGTGCCAGCAGCTCCAGGACAGCCACTGAAGCTTTCTTT.

There are many counts of this clonotype. The V and J genes are TRBV14 and TRBJ2-3, with TRBD2 as a possible D gene (6 bases). CDR3 length equals 16 residues. Deletions cut 3 bases from V and 1 base from J, with 14 bases between. Germline loops: CDR1 SGHDN, CDR2 FVKESK. CDR3 sequence: CASSQGEVVGTDTQYF. CDR3 in DNA: TGTGCCAGCAGCCAGGGGGAGGTCGTGGGCACAGATACGCAGTATTTT.

The V gene is TRBV6-2 or TRBV6-3, the J gene TRBJ2-1, with D perhaps given as TRBD1 or TRBD2 (5 bases each). The CDR3 runs to 12 residues. The V gene's germline CDR1 is MNHEY and CDR2 SVGEGT. The V end lost 8 bases, the J end lost 5 bases, and 10 bases lay between the germline ends. DNA of the CDR3: TGTGCCAGCCGGGACGGCCACAATGAGCAGTTCTTC. Translated, it gives CASRDGHNEQFF.

The rearrangement links TRBV6-1 to TRBJ1-2, with TRBD1 matching 9 bases. There are 18 residues in the CDR3. V trimming: 6 bases; J trimming: 5 bases; junction bases outside the gene matches: 19. CDR1 is MNHNS, CDR2 SASEGT, per germline. CDR3 bases: TGTGCCAGCAGATCTCAGGTGGGGACAGGGCGAGGAAGGTATGGCTACACCTTC. Translated, it gives CASRSQVGTGRGRYGYTF.

This clonotype was detected a few times. CDR3 in amino acids: CASNGQGYTTEAFF. CDR3 bases: TGTGCCAGCAACGGACAGGGATATACCACTGAAGCTTTCTTT. This rearrangement joins TRBV12-3 or TRBV12-4 to TRBJ1-1; 8 bases match TRBD1. The ends lost 7 bases at V and 4 bases at J; junction bases unmatched: 8. CDR3 length: 14 amino acids.

This chain uses TRBV7-6 with TRBJ2-3; 10 nucleotides line up with TRBD1. Germline V lookup: CDR1 SGHVS, CDR2 FNYEAQ. The CDR3 is 16 amino acids. After removal of 5 bases from V and 0 bases from J, the junction contained 5 bases not matched to a gene. CDR3 sequence: CASSARQGASTDTQYF. The CDR3 bases are TGTGCCAGCAGCGCAAGACAGGGGGCTAGCACAGATACGCAGTATTTT.

This clonotype was picked up many times. The chain recombines TRBV3-1 with TRBJ2-1; TRBD2 is a possible D gene (5 bases). CDR1 LGHDT and CDR2 YNNKEL come from the germline V gene (reference sequence). CDR3 length: 13 residues. The V and J ends lost 4 bases and 3 bases respectively, with 7 bases between them. Written as DNA, the CDR3 is TGTGCCAGCAGCCCGGACTTCTACAATGAGCAGTTCTTC. Translation gives CASSPDFYNEQFF.

This clonotype showed up just a few times. The V gene is TRBV6-1, the J gene TRBJ1-1; D possibly corresponds to TRBD1 (5 bases). This CDR3 comprises 14 residues. Trimming took 6 bases from V and 3 from J, leaving 14 bases between them. CDR1 is MNHNS and CDR2 is SASEGT in the germline V gene. This CDR3 reads CASSPFRDYTEAFF. The CDR3 nucleotides are TGTGCCAGCAGCCCCTTTCGGGACTACACTGAAGCTTTCTTT.

The chain carries TRBV28 and TRBJ2-7; the match to TRBD1 covers 8 bases. CDR3 size: 16 residues. V trimming: 5 bases; J trimming: 4 bases; junction bases outside the gene matches: 13. In germline, CDR1 is MDHEN, CDR2 SYDVKM. Here the CDR3 DNA reads TGTGCCAGCAGTCTTAACCAGGGGGCCCATTATTACGAGCAGTACTTC. It is translated as CASSLNQGAHYYEQYF.

This clonotype was seen ten or more times. The V gene is TRBV3-1, the J gene TRBJ2-3; 11 nucleotides align to TRBD2. CDR3 length: 17 amino acids. The germline V gene encodes CDR1 LGHDT and CDR2 YNNKEL (reference sequence). V shed 4 bases and J 5 bases; nucleotides not matched to a gene: 11. The CDR3 sequence is CASSPKHPGLAVDTQYF. Here the CDR3 DNA reads TGTGCCAGCAGCCCTAAACACCCGGGACTAGCGGTAGATACGCAGTATTTT.

The rearrangement joins TRBV28 to TRBJ2-1; D possibly corresponds to TRBD1 (6 bases). CDR3 size: 14 residues. CDR1 is MDHEN and CDR2 is SYDVKM in the germline V gene. Trimming pared 9 bases from V and 4 bases from J, leaving 16 bases between. CDR3 residues: CASFKQGKYNEQFF. The CDR3 DNA sequence: TGTGCCAGTTTCAAACAGGGAAAATACAATGAGCAGTTCTTC.

The chain has TRBV10-3 and TRBJ1-5; TRBD1 aligns across 7 bases. Trimming cost V 6 bases and J 13 bases; bases outside gene matches: 12. CDR1 ENHRY and CDR2 SYGVKD come from the germline V gene. The CDR3 is made up of 13 amino acids. The CDR3 sequence is CAISRDSRDTQHF. The CDR3 region has the DNA TGTGCCATCAGCCGGGACAGCCGAGATACGCAGCATTTT.

This clonotype was seen ten or more times. The chain employs TRBV7-3 and TRBJ2-5; 9 nucleotides line up with TRBD1. Germline CDR1 is SGHTA and CDR2 is FQGTGA. The CDR3 has 15 residues. Losses at the gene ends were 3 bases for V and 5 bases for J; bases not matched to a gene: 7. CDR3 DNA: TGTGCCAGCAGCTTGGGACAGGGCGTTCACGAGACCCAGTACTTC. This sequence encodes CASSLGQGVHETQYF.

This clonotype was recorded at least ten times. The rearrangement uses TRBV6-1 and TRBJ2-7, with 11 positions matching TRBD1. The trim removed 6 bases at V and 4 bases at J, leaving 23 bases unmatched. The CDR3 is 20 residues long. Germline V lookup: CDR1 MNHNS, CDR2 SASEGT. This CDR3 reads CASSDHQVGQGGAPSYEQYF. CDR3 nucleotide sequence: TGTGCCAGCAGCGACCATCAGGTGGGACAGGGGGGAGCCCCCTCGTACGAGCAGTACTTC.

The chain has TRBV2 and TRBJ2-7; 9 bases line up with TRBD2. CDR1 is SNHLY, CDR2 FYNNEI, per germline. CDR3 length: 14 residues. Germline trimming cut 10 bases from V and 6 bases from J; bases unmatched to any gene: 13. In DNA form, the CDR3 reads TGTGCCACTATTAGGCGGGGGGGCTCGTTCGAGCAGTACTTC. Protein: CATIRRGGSFEQYF.

This clonotype was recorded a few times. This rearrangement joins TRBV2 to TRBJ1-5; 9 bases match TRBD1. The CDR3 totals 15 residues. V lost 7 bases, J lost 0 bases, and 4 bases stayed unmatched. Looked up from germline, CDR1 is SNHLY and CDR2 is FYNNEI. Here the CDR3 reads CASTGTGNSNQPQHF. The CDR3 DNA follows: TGTGCCAGCACCGGGACAGGGAATAGCAATCAGCCCCAGCATTTT. Full variable domain (missing parts from reference TRBV2 and TRBJ1-5): EPEVTQTPSHQVTQMGQEVILRCVPISNHLYFYWYRQILGQKVEFLVSFYNNEISEKSEIFDDQFSVERPDGSNFTLKIRSTKLEDSAMYFCASTGTGNSNQPQHFGDGTRLSIL.

This clonotype was seen many times. The rearrangement joins TRBV20-1 to TRBJ1-2; D is possibly TRBD1 (6 bases). V gave up 0 bases and J gave up 2 bases, with 16 bases separating them. Germline CDR1 is DFQATT and CDR2 is SNEGSKA (reference sequence). The CDR3 spans 16 residues. Here the CDR3 DNA reads TGCAGTGCTAGAGATCTGAGGACAGTTGGGAACTATGGCTACACCTTC. Its translation: CSARDLRTVGNYGYTF.

This chain joins TRBV6-2 or TRBV6-3 and TRBJ2-2, with D uncertain. Germline V gene lookup returns CDR1 MNHEY and CDR2 SVGEGT. The CDR3 is made up of 14 amino acids. Trimming took off 3 bases at V and 8 bases at J, with 13 bases between the two ends. CDR3 sequence reads: CASSYNLAPGELFF. CDR3 sequence (DNA): TGTGCCAGCAGTTATAACCTCGCTCCGGGGGAGCTGTTTTTT.

This clonotype was counted only a few times. V and J are TRBV5-8 and TRBJ1-1, with D possibly matching TRBD1 (6 bases). Germline CDR1 SGHTS, CDR2 YDEGEE. Trimming removed 1 base at V and 1 base at J, with 11 bases between. The CDR3 runs 15 residues. CDR3 coding DNA: TGTGCCAGCAGCTTGTTCAGGGGAAAGAACACTGAAGCTTTCTTT. Residues: CASSLFRGKNTEAFF.

V usage is TRBV5-1 and J usage is TRBJ2-5; TRBD2 is a possible D gene (5 bases). The CDR3 totals 12 residues. Deletions cut 7 bases from V and 5 bases from J, with 12 bases between. CDR1 is SGHRS, CDR2 YFSETQ, per germline. CDR3 sequence: CASGTPGETQYF. The CDR3 bases are TGCGCCAGCGGCACCCCGGGGGAGACCCAGTACTTC.

The chain couples TRBV10-3 to TRBJ2-5, with D perhaps TRBD1 (5 bases). Germline loops: CDR1 ENHRY, CDR2 SYGVKD. The V and J ends lost 7 bases and 1 base respectively, with 10 bases between them. This CDR3 comprises 13 residues. The CDR3 loop is CAINTGTQETQYF. CDR3 DNA sequence: TGTGCCATCAATACAGGTACCCAAGAGACCCAGTACTTC.

This clonotype has just a few counts. The chain uses TRBV29-1 and TRBJ2-5; either TRBD1 or TRBD2 may supply D (5 bases each). Germline V gene sequence: CDR1 SQVTM, CDR2 ANQGSEA. V lost 5 bases and J lost 5, with 18 bases in between. The CDR3 is 14 residues long. CDR3 bases: TGCAGCGTTTGCTTCGGGACCCTCCGGGAGACCCAGTACTTC. Translating gives CSVCFGTLRETQYF.

This clonotype was picked up many times. The chain couples TRBV3-1 to TRBJ1-2; maybe TRBD1 (5 bases). The CDR3 is made up of 14 amino acids. Deletions cut 0 bases from V and 8 bases from J, with 13 bases between. Looked up from germline, CDR1 is LGHDT and CDR2 is YNNKEL (reference sequence). In DNA, the CDR3 is TGTGCCAGCAGCCAAGAAAGCGGGGCGCGGGGCTACACCTTC. Its protein product is CASSQESGARGYTF. The full variable domain, its missing parts supplied by reference TRBV3-1 and TRBJ1-2, is DTAVSQTPKYLVTQMGNDKSIKCEQNLGHDTMYWYKQDSKKFLKIMFSYNNKELIINETVPNRFSPKSPDKAHLNLHINSLELGDSAVYFCASSQESGARGYTFGSGTRLTVV.

This clonotype turned up a few times. The genes are TRBV11-2 and TRBJ2-1, with 11 bases that match TRBD2. After removal of 2 bases from V and 7 bases from J, the junction contained 7 bases not matched to a gene. This CDR3 contains 16 residues. CDR1 SGHAT and CDR2 FQNNGV come from the germline V gene. The chain's CDR3 is CASSLLLAGARNEQFF. The CDR3 nucleotides are TGTGCCAGCAGCTTACTACTAGCGGGAGCTAGGAATGAGCAGTTCTTC.